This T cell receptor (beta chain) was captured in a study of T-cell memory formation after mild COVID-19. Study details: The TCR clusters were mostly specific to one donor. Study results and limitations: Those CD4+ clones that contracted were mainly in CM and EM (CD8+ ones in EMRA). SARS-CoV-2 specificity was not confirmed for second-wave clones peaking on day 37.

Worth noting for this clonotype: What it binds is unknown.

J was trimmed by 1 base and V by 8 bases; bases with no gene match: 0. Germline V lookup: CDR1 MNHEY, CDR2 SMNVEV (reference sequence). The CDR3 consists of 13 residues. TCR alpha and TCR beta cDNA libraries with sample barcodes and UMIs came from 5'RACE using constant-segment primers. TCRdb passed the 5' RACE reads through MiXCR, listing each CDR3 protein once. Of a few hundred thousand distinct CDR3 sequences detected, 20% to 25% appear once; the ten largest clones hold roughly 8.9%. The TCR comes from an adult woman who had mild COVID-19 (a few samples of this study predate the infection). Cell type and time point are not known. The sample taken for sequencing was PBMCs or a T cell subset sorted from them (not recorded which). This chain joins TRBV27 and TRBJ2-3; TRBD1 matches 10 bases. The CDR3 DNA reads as TGTGCCAGCGGGACAGGGGGCACAGATACGCAGTATTTT. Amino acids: CASGTGGTDTQYF.